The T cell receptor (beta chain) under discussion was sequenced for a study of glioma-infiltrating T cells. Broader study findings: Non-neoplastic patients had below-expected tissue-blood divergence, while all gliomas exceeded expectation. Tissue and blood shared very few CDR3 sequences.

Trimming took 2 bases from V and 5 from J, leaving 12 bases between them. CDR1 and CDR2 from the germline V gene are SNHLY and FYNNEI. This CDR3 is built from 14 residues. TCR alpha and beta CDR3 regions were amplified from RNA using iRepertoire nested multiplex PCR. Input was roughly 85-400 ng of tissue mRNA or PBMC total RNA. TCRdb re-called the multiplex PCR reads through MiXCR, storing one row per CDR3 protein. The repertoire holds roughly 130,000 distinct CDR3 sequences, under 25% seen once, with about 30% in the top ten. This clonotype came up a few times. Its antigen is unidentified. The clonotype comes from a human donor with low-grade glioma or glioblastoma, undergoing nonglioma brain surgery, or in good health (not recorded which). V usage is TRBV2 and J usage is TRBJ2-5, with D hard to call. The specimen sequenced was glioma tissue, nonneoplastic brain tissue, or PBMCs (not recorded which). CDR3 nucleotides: TGTGCCAGCAGTGAATGGTCTGCGGCGGAGACCCAGTACTTC. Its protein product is CASSEWSAAETQYF.